The rows below give T cell receptor beta chains drawn from one sample of a study of blood T cell repertoires in COVID-19. Profiling relied on immunoSEQ multiplex PCR, and the TCRdb table lists in-frame clones only, not all of them. The data contain some 190,000 clones, roughly 80% of them singletons. Sequencing used peripheral blood. The receptors originated from a man in his sixties with acute or convalescent COVID-19. CDR3s include the opening cysteine and the closing phenylalanine or tryptophan. D genes are given only for firm matches. Clone size is not always given. Where it is, it says once, few, many or a class for expanded clones.

V gene: TRBV15
J gene: TRBJ1-6
D gene: -
clone size: -
CDR3 protein: CATSRGADSPLHF
CDR3 DNA: TGTGCCACCAGCAGAGGGGCCGATTCACCCCTCCACTTT

V gene: TRBV2
J gene: TRBJ1-2
D gene: -
clone size: -
CDR3 protein: CASSFNRVYGYTF
CDR3 DNA: TGTGCCAGCAGTTTTAACAGGGTGTATGGCTACACCTTC

V gene: TRBV6-5
J gene: TRBJ1-2
D gene: TRBD1
clone size: -
CDR3 protein: CASSYSGGAGYGYTF
CDR3 DNA: TGTGCCAGCAGTTACTCAGGGGGCGCGGGCTATGGCTACACCTTC

V gene: TRBV25-1
J gene: TRBJ2-2
D gene: -
clone size: -
CDR3 protein: CASSVRVPGELFF
CDR3 DNA: TGTGCCAGCAGTGTCAGGGTACCCGGGGAGCTGTTTTTT

V gene: TRBV7-9
J gene: TRBJ2-1
D gene: TRBD1
clone size: -
CDR3 protein: CASSLTGTVSYNEQFF
CDR3 DNA: TGTGCCAGCAGCTTAACCGGGACAGTCTCCTACAATGAGCAGTTCTTC

V gene: TRBV6-5
J gene: TRBJ2-7
D gene: TRBD2
clone size: few
CDR3 protein: CASSSRGGTYEQYF
CDR3 DNA: TGTGCCAGCAGTTCCCGGGGGGGTACCTACGAGCAGTACTTC

V gene: TRBV28
J gene: TRBJ1-2
D gene: -
clone size: -
CDR3 protein: CASSYGANYGYTF
CDR3 DNA: TGTGCCAGCAGTTACGGGGCTAACTATGGCTACACCTTC

V gene: TRBV7-2
J gene: TRBJ2-2
D gene: TRBD1
clone size: -
CDR3 protein: CASSPRTGAGTGELFF
CDR3 DNA: TGTGCCAGCAGCCCACGGACAGGGGCGGGGACCGGGGAGCTGTTTTTT

V gene: TRBV2
J gene: TRBJ2-1
D gene: -
clone size: -
CDR3 protein: CASNGAKRDEQFF
CDR3 DNA: TGTGCCAGTAATGGGGCTAAAAGGGATGAGCAGTTCTTC

V gene: TRBV9
J gene: TRBJ2-3
D gene: TRBD1
clone size: -
CDR3 protein: CASSVRQGWDTDTQYF
CDR3 DNA: TGTGCCAGCAGCGTTCGACAGGGCTGGGACACAGATACGCAGTATTTT

V gene: TRBV6-2/TRBV6-3
J gene: TRBJ1-5
D gene: -
clone size: -
CDR3 protein: CASSPTVGVQPQHF
CDR3 DNA: TGTGCCAGCAGTCCAACCGTAGGGGTTCAGCCCCAGCATTTT

V gene: TRBV19
J gene: TRBJ2-1
D gene: TRBD2
clone size: -
CDR3 protein: CATCSSGSYNEQFF
CDR3 DNA: TGTGCCACTTGCTCTAGCGGCTCCTACAATGAGCAGTTCTTC

V gene: TRBV24-1
J gene: TRBJ2-2
D gene: -
clone size: -
CDR3 protein: CATSDPQMGDSGELFF
CDR3 DNA: TGTGCCACCAGTGATCCTCAGATGGGAGACTCCGGGGAGCTGTTTTTT

V gene: TRBV5-6
J gene: TRBJ2-1
D gene: TRBD1
clone size: -
CDR3 protein: CASSSIQGSSYNEQFF
CDR3 DNA: TGTGCCAGCAGCTCAATACAGGGGAGCTCCTACAATGAGCAGTTCTTC

V gene: TRBV18
J gene: TRBJ2-7
D gene: -
clone size: -
CDR3 protein: CASSPGIGLEQYF
CDR3 DNA: TGTGCCAGCTCACCAGGAATTGGGCTCGAGCAGTACTTC

V gene: TRBV7-8
J gene: TRBJ2-7
D gene: -
clone size: -
CDR3 protein: CASSSLSGSYEQYF
CDR3 DNA: TGTGCCAGCAGCTCCCTTAGCGGATCCTACGAGCAGTACTTC

V gene: TRBV6-5
J gene: TRBJ1-5
D gene: -
clone size: -
CDR3 protein: CASRTVNDQPQHF
CDR3 DNA: TGTGCCAGCCGTACAGTGAACGATCAGCCCCAGCATTTT

V gene: TRBV5-6
J gene: TRBJ2-5
D gene: TRBD1
clone size: -
CDR3 protein: CASSLVGQGAGETQYF
CDR3 DNA: TGTGCCAGCAGCTTGGTTGGACAGGGGGCCGGGGAGACCCAGTACTTC

V gene: TRBV6-5
J gene: TRBJ1-1
D gene: -
clone size: few
CDR3 protein: CASSRGTTNTEAFF
CDR3 DNA: TGTGCCAGCAGCCGAGGCACCACGAACACTGAAGCTTTCTTT

V gene: TRBV28
J gene: TRBJ2-3
D gene: -
clone size: -
CDR3 protein: CASSLGAGSTDTQYF
CDR3 DNA: TGTGCCAGCAGTTTAGGGGCAGGGTCCACAGATACGCAGTATTTT

V gene: TRBV3-1/TRBV3-2
J gene: TRBJ2-1
D gene: TRBD2
clone size: -
CDR3 protein: CASSQIQRTSGYNEQFF
CDR3 DNA: TGTGCCAGCAGCCAAATCCAAAGGACTAGCGGCTACAATGAGCAGTTCTTC

V gene: TRBV9
J gene: TRBJ2-3
D gene: TRBD2
clone size: -
CDR3 protein: CASSVDPSPGGGTDTQYF
CDR3 DNA: TGTGCCAGCAGCGTAGACCCTTCTCCGGGAGGTGGCACAGATACGCAGTATTTT

V gene: TRBV6-5
J gene: TRBJ1-2
D gene: -
clone size: -
CDR3 protein: CASSYSQGYGYTF
CDR3 DNA: TGTGCCAGCAGTTACTCGCAGGGGTACGGCTACACCTTC

V gene: TRBV4-1
J gene: TRBJ1-6
D gene: TRBD1
clone size: -
CDR3 protein: CASSQAGQGRSPLHF
CDR3 DNA: TGCGCCAGCAGCCAGGCGGGACAGGGTAGATCACCCCTCCACTTT

V gene: TRBV7-9
J gene: TRBJ2-1
D gene: TRBD2
clone size: -
CDR3 protein: CASSQLAGAHNEQFF
CDR3 DNA: TGTGCCAGCAGTCAACTAGCGGGAGCGCACAATGAGCAGTTCTTC

V gene: TRBV5-1
J gene: TRBJ2-3
D gene: TRBD2
clone size: -
CDR3 protein: CASSRLGGGRTDTQYF
CDR3 DNA: TGCGCCAGCAGCCGTCTAGGCGGGGGGAGAACAGATACGCAGTATTTT

V gene: TRBV9
J gene: TRBJ2-1
D gene: -
clone size: -
CDR3 protein: CATVRVSSYNEQFF
CDR3 DNA: TGTGCCACAGTACGGGTAAGCTCCTACAATGAGCAGTTCTTC

V gene: TRBV4-1
J gene: TRBJ1-2
D gene: TRBD1
clone size: -
CDR3 protein: CASSQDLVVRGTGVYYGYTF
CDR3 DNA: TGCGCCAGCAGCCAAGATTTGGTTGTAAGAGGGACAGGGGTTTACTATGGCTACACCTTC

V gene: TRBV9
J gene: TRBJ2-3
D gene: -
clone size: -
CDR3 protein: CASSVGGWAGATDTQYF
CDR3 DNA: TGTGCCAGCAGCGTAGGGGGCTGGGCGGGGGCGACAGATACGCAGTATTTT

V gene: TRBV6-1
J gene: TRBJ1-4
D gene: TRBD1
clone size: -
CDR3 protein: CASSEFGPGQINEKLFF
CDR3 DNA: TGTGCCAGCAGTGAATTCGGACCGGGACAGATAAATGAAAAACTGTTTTTT

V gene: TRBV3-1/TRBV3-2
J gene: TRBJ2-1
D gene: TRBD2
clone size: -
CDR3 protein: CASSQAGLAGSHNEQFF
CDR3 DNA: TGTGCCAGCAGCCAGGCGGGACTAGCGGGAAGCCACAATGAGCAGTTCTTC

V gene: TRBV28
J gene: TRBJ2-7
D gene: -
clone size: -
CDR3 protein: CASSLFDDSSYEQYF
CDR3 DNA: TGTGCCAGCAGTTTATTCGACGACAGTTCCTACGAGCAGTACTTC

V gene: TRBV9
J gene: TRBJ2-2
D gene: -
clone size: -
CDR3 protein: CASSPTDTGELFF
CDR3 DNA: TGTGCCAGCAGCCCTACAGACACCGGGGAGCTGTTTTTT

V gene: TRBV11-1
J gene: TRBJ2-1
D gene: -
clone size: -
CDR3 protein: CASSSGIGSPDNKQFF
CDR3 DNA: TGTGCCAGCAGCTCCGGGATCGGGAGCCCCGACAATAAGCAGTTCTTC

V gene: TRBV19
J gene: TRBJ2-1
D gene: TRBD1
clone size: once
CDR3 protein: CASSTRQGTYNEQFF
CDR3 DNA: TGTGCCAGTAGTACCCGACAGGGGACCTACAATGAGCAGTTCTTC

V gene: TRBV5-1
J gene: TRBJ2-5
D gene: TRBD1
clone size: -
CDR3 protein: CASSPRTGSQETQYF
CDR3 DNA: TGCGCCAGCAGCCCTCGGACAGGTAGCCAAGAGACCCAGTACTTC

V gene: TRBV9
J gene: TRBJ2-2
D gene: -
clone size: -
CDR3 protein: CASSVGQGGTGELFF
CDR3 DNA: TGTGCCAGCAGCGTAGGTCAGGGAGGAACCGGGGAGCTGTTTTTT

V gene: TRBV9
J gene: TRBJ2-3
D gene: TRBD2
clone size: -
CDR3 protein: CASSGRSGGPTDTQYF
CDR3 DNA: TGTGCCAGCAGTGGCCGTAGCGGGGGGCCCACAGATACGCAGTATTTT

V gene: TRBV19
J gene: TRBJ2-1
D gene: TRBD2
clone size: once
CDR3 protein: CASSEAGGLFYEQFF
CDR3 DNA: TGTGCCAGTAGTGAAGCGGGAGGGCTTTTCTATGAGCAGTTCTTC

V gene: TRBV6-5
J gene: TRBJ2-1
D gene: TRBD1
clone size: -
CDR3 protein: CASRAGQGTYNEQFF
CDR3 DNA: TGTGCCAGCAGAGCCGGACAGGGTACCTACAATGAGCAGTTCTTC

V gene: TRBV5-6
J gene: TRBJ2-1
D gene: TRBD2
clone size: -
CDR3 protein: CASLRREAYNEQFF
CDR3 DNA: TGTGCCAGCCTTAGGCGGGAGGCCTACAATGAGCAGTTCTTC

V gene: TRBV3-1/TRBV3-2
J gene: TRBJ2-3
D gene: -
clone size: -
CDR3 protein: CASSQDLSSGWSTDTQYF
CDR3 DNA: TGTGCCAGCAGCCAAGATCTGAGTTCCGGTTGGAGCACAGATACGCAGTATTTT

V gene: TRBV4-2
J gene: TRBJ2-5
D gene: TRBD2
clone size: -
CDR3 protein: CASSQSRSGTSGQETQYF
CDR3 DNA: TGTGCCAGCAGCCAATCCCGGAGCGGGACTAGCGGACAAGAGACCCAGTACTTC

V gene: TRBV10-2
J gene: TRBJ1-6
D gene: -
clone size: -
CDR3 protein: CASSETGGNSPLHF
CDR3 DNA: TGCGCCAGCAGTGAGACAGGAGGGAATTCACCCCTCCACTTT

V gene: TRBV28
J gene: TRBJ1-2
D gene: -
clone size: -
CDR3 protein: CASSRYGYTF
CDR3 DNA: TGTGCCAGCAGTCGCTATGGCTACACCTTC

V gene: TRBV7-3
J gene: TRBJ2-2
D gene: TRBD2
clone size: -
CDR3 protein: CASSLLAGVTGELFF
CDR3 DNA: TGTGCCAGCAGCTTACTAGCGGGAGTCACCGGGGAGCTGTTTTTT

V gene: TRBV30
J gene: TRBJ2-3
D gene: TRBD1
clone size: -
CDR3 protein: CAWRGNRGRTDTQYF
CDR3 DNA: TGTGCCTGGAGGGGAAACAGGGGGCGCACAGATACGCAGTATTTT

V gene: TRBV30
J gene: TRBJ2-5
D gene: TRBD2
clone size: -
CDR3 protein: CAWSRGLAGETQYF
CDR3 DNA: TGTGCCTGGAGCCGAGGACTAGCGGGAGAGACCCAGTACTTC

V gene: TRBV7-9
J gene: TRBJ1-1
D gene: -
clone size: -
CDR3 protein: CASSLETLLNTEAFF
CDR3 DNA: TGTGCCAGCAGCTTAGAAACACTACTGAACACTGAAGCTTTCTTT

V gene: TRBV27
J gene: TRBJ1-6
D gene: TRBD1
clone size: -
CDR3 protein: CASSSAGTGNSPLHF
CDR3 DNA: TGTGCCAGCAGTTCCGCCGGGACAGGGAATTCACCCCTCCACTTT

V gene: TRBV12-1
J gene: TRBJ1-6
D gene: -
clone size: -
CDR3 protein: CASSFSDGIGALHF
CDR3 DNA: TGTGCCAGCAGCTTCTCGGACGGGATTGGGGCCCTCCACTTT

V gene: TRBV4-1
J gene: TRBJ2-1
D gene: TRBD2
clone size: -
CDR3 protein: CASSQLIAGGAYNEQFF
CDR3 DNA: TGCGCCAGCAGCCAACTAATAGCGGGGGGGGCCTACAATGAGCAGTTCTTC

V gene: TRBV5-4
J gene: TRBJ2-7
D gene: TRBD1
clone size: -
CDR3 protein: CASSTDRTYEQYF
CDR3 DNA: TGTGCCAGCAGCACGGACAGGACCTACGAGCAGTACTTC

V gene: TRBV29-1
J gene: TRBJ1-5
D gene: TRBD1
clone size: -
CDR3 protein: CSGATGVNQPQHF
CDR3 DNA: TGCAGCGGCGCGACAGGGGTCAATCAGCCCCAGCATTTT

V gene: TRBV29-1
J gene: TRBJ1-1
D gene: -
clone size: -
CDR3 protein: CSVVYRVGTEAFF
CDR3 DNA: TGCAGCGTCGTTTACAGGGTCGGCACTGAAGCTTTCTTT

V gene: TRBV5-1
J gene: TRBJ2-1
D gene: -
clone size: -
CDR3 protein: CASSLGHNEQFF
CDR3 DNA: TGCGCCAGCAGCTTGGGGCACAATGAGCAGTTCTTC

V gene: TRBV28
J gene: TRBJ1-5
D gene: -
clone size: -
CDR3 protein: CASTPGGQGGQPQHF
CDR3 DNA: TGTGCCAGCACTCCCGGGGGGCAGGGCGGTCAGCCCCAGCATTTT

V gene: TRBV3-1/TRBV3-2
J gene: TRBJ1-2
D gene: -
clone size: -
CDR3 protein: CASSLYTTGYTF
CDR3 DNA: TGTGCCAGCAGCCTGTACACCACTGGCTACACCTTC

V gene: TRBV7-9
J gene: TRBJ1-5
D gene: TRBD1
clone size: -
CDR3 protein: CASSLGRYKPGQGIQPQHF
CDR3 DNA: TGTGCCAGCAGCTTAGGACGCTACAAACCGGGACAGGGGATTCAGCCCCAGCATTTT

V gene: TRBV7-6
J gene: TRBJ2-3
D gene: TRBD2
clone size: -
CDR3 protein: CASSLGPLAGGTDTQYF
CDR3 DNA: TGTGCCAGCAGCTTAGGCCCGCTAGCGGGGGGAACAGATACGCAGTATTTT